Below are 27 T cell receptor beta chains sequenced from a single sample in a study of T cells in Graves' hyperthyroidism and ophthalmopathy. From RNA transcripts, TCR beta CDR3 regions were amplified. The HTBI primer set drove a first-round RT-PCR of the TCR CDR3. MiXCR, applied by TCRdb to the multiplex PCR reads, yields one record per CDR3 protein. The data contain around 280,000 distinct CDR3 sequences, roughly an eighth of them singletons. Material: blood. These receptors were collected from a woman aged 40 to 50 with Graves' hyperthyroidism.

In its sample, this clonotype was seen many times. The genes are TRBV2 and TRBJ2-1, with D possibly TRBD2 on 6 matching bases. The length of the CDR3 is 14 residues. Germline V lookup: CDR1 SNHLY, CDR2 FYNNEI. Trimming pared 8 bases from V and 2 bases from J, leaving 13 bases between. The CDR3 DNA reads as TGTGCCAGCGGGCGGGACTTCACCTACAATGAGCAGTTCTTC. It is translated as CASGRDFTYNEQFF.

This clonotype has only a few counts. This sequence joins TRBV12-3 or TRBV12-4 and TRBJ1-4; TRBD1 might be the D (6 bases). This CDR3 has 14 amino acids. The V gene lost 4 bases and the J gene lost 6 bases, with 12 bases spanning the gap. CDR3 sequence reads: CASSSDWGHEKLFF. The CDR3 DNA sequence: TGTGCCAGCAGTTCGGACTGGGGGCATGAAAAACTGTTTTTT.

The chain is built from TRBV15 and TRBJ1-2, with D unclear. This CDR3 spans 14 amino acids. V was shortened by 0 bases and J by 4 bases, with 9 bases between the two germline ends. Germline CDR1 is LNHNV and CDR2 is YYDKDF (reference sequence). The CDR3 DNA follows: TGTGCCACCAGCAGAGATCAACAGCTCTATGGCTACACCTTC. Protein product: CATSRDQQLYGYTF.

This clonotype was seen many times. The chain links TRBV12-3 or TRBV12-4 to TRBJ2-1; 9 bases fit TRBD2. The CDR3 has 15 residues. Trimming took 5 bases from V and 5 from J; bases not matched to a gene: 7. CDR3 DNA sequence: TGTGCCAGCAGTCCGTCTAGCGGGGTAAACAATGAGCAGTTCTTC. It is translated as CASSPSSGVNNEQFF.

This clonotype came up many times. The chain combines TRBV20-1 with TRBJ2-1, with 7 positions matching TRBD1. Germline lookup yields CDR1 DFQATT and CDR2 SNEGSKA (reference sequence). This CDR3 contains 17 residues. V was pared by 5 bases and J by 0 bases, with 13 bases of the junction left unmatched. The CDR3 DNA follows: TGCAGTGCTGACTCCTACAGGGGCGAGAGCTCCTACAATGAGCAGTTCTTC. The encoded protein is CSADSYRGESSYNEQFF.

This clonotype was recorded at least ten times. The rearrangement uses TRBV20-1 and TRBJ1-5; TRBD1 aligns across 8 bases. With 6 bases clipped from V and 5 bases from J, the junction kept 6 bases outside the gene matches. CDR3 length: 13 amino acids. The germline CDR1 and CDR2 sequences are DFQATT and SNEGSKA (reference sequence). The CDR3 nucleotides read TGCAGTGCGGAACCGACAGGGGATCAGCCCCAGCATTTT. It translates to CSAEPTGDQPQHF.

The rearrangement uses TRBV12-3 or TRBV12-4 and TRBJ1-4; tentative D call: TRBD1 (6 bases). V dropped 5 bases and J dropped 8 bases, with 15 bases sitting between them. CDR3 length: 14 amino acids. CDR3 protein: CASSPAGVREKLFF. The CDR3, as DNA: TGTGCCAGCAGTCCCGCAGGGGTAAGAGAAAAACTGTTTTTT.

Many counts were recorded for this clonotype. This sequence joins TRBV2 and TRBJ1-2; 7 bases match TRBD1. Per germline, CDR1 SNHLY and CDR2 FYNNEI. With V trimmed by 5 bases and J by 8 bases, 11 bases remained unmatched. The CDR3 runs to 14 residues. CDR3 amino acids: CASSLGTESGGYTF. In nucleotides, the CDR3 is TGTGCCAGCAGTCTCGGGACAGAGAGTGGCGGCTACACCTTC.

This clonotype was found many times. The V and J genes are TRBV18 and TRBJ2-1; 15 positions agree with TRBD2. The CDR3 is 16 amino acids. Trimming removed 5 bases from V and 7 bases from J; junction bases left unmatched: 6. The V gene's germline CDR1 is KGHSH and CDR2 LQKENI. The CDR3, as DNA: TGTGCCAGCTCAGCCGGACTAGCGGGAGGGCCTAATGAGCAGTTCTTC. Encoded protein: CASSAGLAGGPNEQFF.

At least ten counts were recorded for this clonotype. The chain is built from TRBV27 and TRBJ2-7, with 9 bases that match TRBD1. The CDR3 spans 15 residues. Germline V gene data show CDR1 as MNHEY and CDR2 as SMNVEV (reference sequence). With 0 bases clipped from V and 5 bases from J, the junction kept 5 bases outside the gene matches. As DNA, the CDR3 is TGTGCCAGCAGTTTATCCTCACAGGGGGCGAACGAGCAGTACTTC. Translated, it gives CASSLSSQGANEQYF.

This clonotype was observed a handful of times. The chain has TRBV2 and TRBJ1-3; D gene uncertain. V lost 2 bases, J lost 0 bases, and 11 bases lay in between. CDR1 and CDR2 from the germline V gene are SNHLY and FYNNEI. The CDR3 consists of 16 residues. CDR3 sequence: CASSESPFHSGNTIYF. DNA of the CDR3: TGTGCCAGCAGTGAATCCCCTTTTCACTCTGGAAACACCATATATTTT.

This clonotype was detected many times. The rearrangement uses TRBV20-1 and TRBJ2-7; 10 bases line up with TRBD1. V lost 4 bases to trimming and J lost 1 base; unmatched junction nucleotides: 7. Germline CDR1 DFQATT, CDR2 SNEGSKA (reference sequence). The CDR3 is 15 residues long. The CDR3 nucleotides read TGCAGTGCTAATTCCCCGGGACAGGGGTCCTACGAGCAGTACTTC. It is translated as CSANSPGQGSYEQYF.

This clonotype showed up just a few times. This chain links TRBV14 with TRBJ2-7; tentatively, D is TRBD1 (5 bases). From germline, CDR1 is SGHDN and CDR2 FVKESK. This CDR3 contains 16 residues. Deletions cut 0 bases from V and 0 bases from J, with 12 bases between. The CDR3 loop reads CASSQDSYRSSYEQYF. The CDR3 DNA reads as TGTGCCAGCAGCCAAGATAGTTACAGGAGCTCCTACGAGCAGTACTTC.

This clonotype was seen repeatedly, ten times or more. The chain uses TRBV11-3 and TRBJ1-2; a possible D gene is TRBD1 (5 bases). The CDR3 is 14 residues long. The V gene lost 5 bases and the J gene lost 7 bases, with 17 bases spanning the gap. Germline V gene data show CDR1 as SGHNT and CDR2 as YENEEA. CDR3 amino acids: CASSPTAGVAGYTF. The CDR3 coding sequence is TGTGCCAGCAGCCCGACAGCGGGGGTTGCTGGCTACACCTTC.

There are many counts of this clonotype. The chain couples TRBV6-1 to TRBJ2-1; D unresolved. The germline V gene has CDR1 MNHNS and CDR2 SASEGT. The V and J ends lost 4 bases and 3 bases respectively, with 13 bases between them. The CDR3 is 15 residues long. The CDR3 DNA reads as TGTGCCAGCAGTGCAGAAAAAACCAGCTACAATGAGCAGTTCTTC. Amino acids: CASSAEKTSYNEQFF.

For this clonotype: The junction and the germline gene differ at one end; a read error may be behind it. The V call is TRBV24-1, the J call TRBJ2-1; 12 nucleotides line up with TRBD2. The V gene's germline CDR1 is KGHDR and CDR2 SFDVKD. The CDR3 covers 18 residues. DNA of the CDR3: TGTGCCGCCAGTGATTCAATTTGGCTAGCGGGAGGGCCGCATGAGCAGTTCTTC. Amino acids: CAASDSIWLAGGPHEQFF.

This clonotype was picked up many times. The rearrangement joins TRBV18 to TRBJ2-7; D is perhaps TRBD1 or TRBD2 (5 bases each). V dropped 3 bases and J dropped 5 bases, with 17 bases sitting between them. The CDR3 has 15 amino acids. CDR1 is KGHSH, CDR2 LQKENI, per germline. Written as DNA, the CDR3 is TGTGCCAGCTCACCTCCAGGGACCCATAACAACGAGCAGTACTTC. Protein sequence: CASSPPGTHNNEQYF.

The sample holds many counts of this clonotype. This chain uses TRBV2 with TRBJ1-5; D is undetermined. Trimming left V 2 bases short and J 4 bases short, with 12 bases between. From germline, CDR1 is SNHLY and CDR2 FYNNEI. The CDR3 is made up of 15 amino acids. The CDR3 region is CASSEWVAGNQPQHF. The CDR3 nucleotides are TGTGCCAGCAGTGAATGGGTGGCAGGTAATCAGCCCCAGCATTTT.

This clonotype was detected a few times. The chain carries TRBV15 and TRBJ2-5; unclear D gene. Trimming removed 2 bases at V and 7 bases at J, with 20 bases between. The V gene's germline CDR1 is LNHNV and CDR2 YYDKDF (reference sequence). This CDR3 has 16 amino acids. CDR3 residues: CATSRFRSPGVGTQYF. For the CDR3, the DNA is TGTGCCACCAGCAGATTCAGATCCCCAGGCGTGGGGACCCAGTACTTC.

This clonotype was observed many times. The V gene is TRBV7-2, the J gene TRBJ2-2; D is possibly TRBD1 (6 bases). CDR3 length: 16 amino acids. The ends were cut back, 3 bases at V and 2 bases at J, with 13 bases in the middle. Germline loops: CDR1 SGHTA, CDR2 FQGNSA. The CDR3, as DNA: TGTGCCAGCAGCTTTACCGGGACACAAAACACCGGGGAGCTGTTTTTT. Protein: CASSFTGTQNTGELFF.

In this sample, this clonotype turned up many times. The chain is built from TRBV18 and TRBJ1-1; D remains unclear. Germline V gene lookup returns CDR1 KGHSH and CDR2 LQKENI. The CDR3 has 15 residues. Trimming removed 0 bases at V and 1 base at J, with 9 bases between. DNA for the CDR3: TGTGCCAGCTCACCACCCGGAATAGGGAACACTGAAGCTTTCTTT. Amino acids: CASSPPGIGNTEAFF.

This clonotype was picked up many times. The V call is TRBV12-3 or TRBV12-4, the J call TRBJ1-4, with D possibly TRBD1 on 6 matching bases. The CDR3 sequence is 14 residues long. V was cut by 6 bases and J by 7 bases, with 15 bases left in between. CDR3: CASSHTGSGEKLFF. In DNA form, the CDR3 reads TGTGCCAGCAGCCATACAGGGTCCGGTGAAAAACTGTTTTTT.

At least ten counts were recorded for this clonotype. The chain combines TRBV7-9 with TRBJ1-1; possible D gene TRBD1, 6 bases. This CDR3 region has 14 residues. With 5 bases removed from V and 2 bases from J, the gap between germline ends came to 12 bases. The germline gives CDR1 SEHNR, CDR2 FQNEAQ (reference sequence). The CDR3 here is CASSPRTDNTEAFF. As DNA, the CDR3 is TGTGCCAGCAGCCCCCGGACAGATAACACTGAAGCTTTCTTT.

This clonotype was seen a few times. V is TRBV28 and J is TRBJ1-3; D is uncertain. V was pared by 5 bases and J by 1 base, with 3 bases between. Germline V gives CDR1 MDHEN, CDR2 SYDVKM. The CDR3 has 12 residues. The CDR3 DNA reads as TGTGCCAGCAGTGTTTCTGGAAACACCATATATTTT. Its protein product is CASSVSGNTIYF. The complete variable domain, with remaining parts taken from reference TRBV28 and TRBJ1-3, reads DVKVTQSSRYLVKRTGEKVFLECVQDMDHENMFWYRQDPGLGLRLIYFSYDVKMKEKGDIPEGYSVSREKKERFSLILESASTNQTSMYLCASSVSGNTIYFGEGSWLTVV.

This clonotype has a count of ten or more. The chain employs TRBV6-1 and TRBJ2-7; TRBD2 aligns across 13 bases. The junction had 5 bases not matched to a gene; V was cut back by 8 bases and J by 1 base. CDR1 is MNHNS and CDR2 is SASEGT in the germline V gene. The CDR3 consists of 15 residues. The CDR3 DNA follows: TGTGCCAGCCCGAAGGGACTAGCGGGGTCCTACGAGCAGTACTTC. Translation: CASPKGLAGSYEQYF.

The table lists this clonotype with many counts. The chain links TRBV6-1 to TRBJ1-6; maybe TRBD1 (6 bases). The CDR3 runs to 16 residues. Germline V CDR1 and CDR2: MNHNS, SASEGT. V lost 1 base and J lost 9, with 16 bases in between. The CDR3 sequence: CASSEGPTGGGSPLHF. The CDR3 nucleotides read TGTGCCAGCAGTGAAGGCCCGACAGGCGGGGGTTCACCCCTCCACTTT.

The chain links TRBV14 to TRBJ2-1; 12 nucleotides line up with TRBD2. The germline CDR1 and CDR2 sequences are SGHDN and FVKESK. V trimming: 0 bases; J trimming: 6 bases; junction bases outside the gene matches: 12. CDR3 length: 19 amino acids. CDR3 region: CASSQDVGLAGGPANEQFF. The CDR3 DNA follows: TGTGCCAGCAGCCAAGACGTCGGGCTAGCGGGAGGGCCTGCCAATGAGCAGTTCTTC. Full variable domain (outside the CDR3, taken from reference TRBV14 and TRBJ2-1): EAGVTQFPSHSVIEKGQTVTLRCDPISGHDNLYWYRRVMGKEIKFLLHFVKESKQDESGMPNNRFLAERTGGTYSTLKVQPAELEDSGVYFCASSQDVGLAGGPANEQFFGPGTRLTVL.